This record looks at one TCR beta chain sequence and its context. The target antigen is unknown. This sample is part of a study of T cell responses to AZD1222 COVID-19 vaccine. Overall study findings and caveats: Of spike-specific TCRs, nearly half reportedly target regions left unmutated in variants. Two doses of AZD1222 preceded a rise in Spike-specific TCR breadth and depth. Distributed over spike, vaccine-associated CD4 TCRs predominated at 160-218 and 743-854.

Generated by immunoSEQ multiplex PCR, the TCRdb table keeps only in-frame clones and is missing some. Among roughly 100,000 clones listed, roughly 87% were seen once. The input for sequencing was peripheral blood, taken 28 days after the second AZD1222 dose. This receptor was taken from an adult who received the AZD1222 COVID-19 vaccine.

In nucleotides, the CDR3 is TGTGCCAGCAGCTTAGCGGAGGGAGGGGATTCTGAGACCCAGTACTTC. It is translated as CASSLAEGGDSETQYF. The chain joins TRBV13 to TRBJ2-5; 7 bases line up with TRBD2. The V and J ends lost 1 base and 5 bases, in that order; junction bases with no gene match: 10. The CDR3 is 16 residues long. CDR1 is PRHDT and CDR2 is FYEKMQ in the germline V gene (reference sequence).